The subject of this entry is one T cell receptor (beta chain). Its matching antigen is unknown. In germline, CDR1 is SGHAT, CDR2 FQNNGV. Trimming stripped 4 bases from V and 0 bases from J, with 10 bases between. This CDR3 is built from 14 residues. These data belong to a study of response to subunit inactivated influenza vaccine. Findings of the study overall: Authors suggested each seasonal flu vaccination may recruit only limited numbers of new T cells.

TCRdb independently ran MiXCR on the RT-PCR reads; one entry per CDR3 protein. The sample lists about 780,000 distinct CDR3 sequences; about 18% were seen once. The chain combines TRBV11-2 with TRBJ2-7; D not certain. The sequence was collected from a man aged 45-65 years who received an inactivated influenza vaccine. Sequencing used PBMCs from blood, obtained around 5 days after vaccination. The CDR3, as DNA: TGTGCCAGCAGCTACCGTTTTACCTCCTACGAGCAGTACTTC. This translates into CASSYRFTSYEQYF.